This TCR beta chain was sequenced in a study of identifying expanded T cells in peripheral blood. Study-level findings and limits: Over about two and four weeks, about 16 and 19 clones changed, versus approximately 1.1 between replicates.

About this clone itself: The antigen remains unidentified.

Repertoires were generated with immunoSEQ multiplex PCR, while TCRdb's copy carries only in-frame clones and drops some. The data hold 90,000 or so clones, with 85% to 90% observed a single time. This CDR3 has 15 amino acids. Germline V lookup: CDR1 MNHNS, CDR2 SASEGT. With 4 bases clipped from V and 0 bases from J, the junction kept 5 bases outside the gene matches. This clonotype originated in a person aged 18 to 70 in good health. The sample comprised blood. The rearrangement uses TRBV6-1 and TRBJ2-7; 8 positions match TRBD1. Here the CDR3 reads CASSAYRGSSYEQYF. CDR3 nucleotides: TGTGCCAGCAGTGCTTACAGGGGGAGCTCCTACGAGCAGTACTTC.